This T cell receptor beta chain comes out of a study of response to subunit inactivated influenza vaccine. This clonotype has more than one count but fewer than ten. TCRdb re-derived calls from the RT-PCR reads in MiXCR, one entry per CDR3 protein. The table has around 580,000 distinct CDR3 sequences, 14% seen once. Trimming cost V 1 base and J 4 bases, with 14 bases left between them. The CDR3 length is 16 residues. Germline V lookup: CDR1 SGHVS, CDR2 FQNEAQ. This sequence joins TRBV7-8 and TRBJ2-1; D is perhaps TRBD2 (6 bases). The sample consisted of PBMCs from blood, taken 12 days after vaccination. This TCR was sampled from a man in his fifties who received an inactivated influenza vaccine. The CDR3 spells CASSLDETGAYNEQFF. Written as DNA, the CDR3 is TGTGCCAGCAGCTTAGACGAGACGGGAGCGTACAATGAGCAGTTCTTC.